Following are 5 T cell receptor beta chains from one sample sequenced in a study of blood T cell repertoires in COVID-19. Clones were read by immunoSEQ multiplex PCR, and TCRdb kept only the in-frame ones, dropping some. The table shows under 200,000 clones, with approximately 81% occurring only once. Sequencing was carried out using peripheral blood. The source of these receptors is a woman aged 50 to 60 with COVID-19, enrolled during active disease.

V and J are TRBV3-1 (or the pseudogene TRBV3-2) and TRBJ1-2, with D maybe TRBD1 (5 bases). The CDR3 is 18 amino acids. Germline V gene lookup returns CDR1 LGHDT and CDR2 YNNKEL (reference sequence). V gave up 3 bases and J gave up 3 bases, with 23 bases separating them. DNA of the CDR3: TGTGCCAGCAGCCATCTCAGGGCGTCTGGCCAGTATGACTATGGCTACACCTTC. This codes for CASSHLRASGQYDYGYTF.

The chain couples TRBV19 to TRBJ1-5; maybe TRBD1 (6 bases). Germline V lookup: CDR1 LNHDA, CDR2 SQIVND (reference sequence). CDR3 length: 17 residues. V lost 5 bases, J lost 2 bases, and 19 bases lay in between. The DNA for the CDR3 is TGTGCCAGTAGTGGGGCGTCGGGGGGCTCTGGCAATCAGCCCCAGCATTTT. It encodes CASSGASGGSGNQPQHF.

This chain uses TRBV15 with TRBJ2-1; TRBD1 aligns across 7 bases. This CDR3 has 16 amino acids. V lost 1 base, J lost 7 bases, and 10 bases stayed unmatched. Germline V gene lookup returns CDR1 LNHNV and CDR2 YYDKDF (reference sequence). In DNA form, the CDR3 reads TGTGCCACCAGCAGAGCAAGGACAGGAATGAGGAATGAGCAGTTCTTC. Amino acid sequence: CATSRARTGMRNEQFF.

The chain combines TRBV6-1 with TRBJ2-1, with a tentative D call TRBD1 (6 bases). Trimming pared 1 base from V and 10 bases from J, leaving 20 bases between. This CDR3 is built from 16 residues. Germline CDR1 reads MNHNS; CDR2 reads SASEGT. The CDR3: CASSEGATGRFEEQFF. CDR3 in DNA: TGTGCCAGCAGTGAAGGGGCGACAGGAAGGTTTGAGGAGCAGTTCTTC.

V gene TRBV5-5 combines with J gene TRBJ1-1; 7 nucleotides agree with TRBD1. This CDR3 is built from 13 residues. The J segment lost 3 bases and the V segment lost 1 base, leaving 0 bases of the junction unmatched. Germline CDR1 reads SGHKS; CDR2 reads YYEKEE (reference sequence). Written as DNA, the CDR3 is TGTGCCAGCAGCTTGCAGGGGGACACTGAAGCTTTCTTT. This gives the protein CASSLQGDTEAFF.